This T cell receptor (beta chain) was sequenced in a study of blood T cell repertoires in COVID-19. In terms of age and location, participants ranged from about 18 to 89 years and lived in approximately 24 US areas. Clones were read by immunoSEQ multiplex PCR, and TCRdb kept only the in-frame ones, dropping some. The sample shows 150,000 to 200,000 clones, about 77% of them seen only once. The material sequenced was PBMCs or T cells enriched from blood (not recorded which). This receptor was identified in a woman aged 50 to 65 with acute COVID-19.

CDR3 region: CASSLTGRSGNTIYF. The CDR3 nucleotides are TGTGCCAGCAGTTTGACAGGGCGGTCGGGAAACACCATATATTTT. The V gene is TRBV27, the J gene TRBJ1-3; 7 nucleotides line up with TRBD1. Germline V CDR1 and CDR2: MNHEY, SMNVEV (reference sequence). The CDR3 contains 15 residues. The V segment lost 3 bases and the J segment 4 bases; nucleotides outside the gene matches: 6.